The clone carrying this TCR beta chain appeared many times. The record originates from a study of metastatic and nonmetastatic thyroid tumors. TCRdb recomputed clones from the PCR reads via MiXCR. The sample carries tens of thousands of clones, about 13% recorded once. Patients had received no treatment of any kind before thyroid surgery. The germline V gene has CDR1 SGDLS and CDR2 YYNGEE. The length of the CDR3 is 12 residues. Trimming removed 7 bases from V and 3 bases from J, with 8 bases in between. The source is a female donor with papillary thyroid cancer or a benign thyroid nodule (not recorded which). Some clones in this sample may be carry-over from other donors' samples. Sample: blood. The chain employs TRBV9 and TRBJ2-1, with D tentatively TRBD2 (5 bases). The chain's CDR3 is CASARDYNEQFF. The CDR3 DNA reads TGTGCCAGCGCCCGGGACTACAATGAGCAGTTCTTC.